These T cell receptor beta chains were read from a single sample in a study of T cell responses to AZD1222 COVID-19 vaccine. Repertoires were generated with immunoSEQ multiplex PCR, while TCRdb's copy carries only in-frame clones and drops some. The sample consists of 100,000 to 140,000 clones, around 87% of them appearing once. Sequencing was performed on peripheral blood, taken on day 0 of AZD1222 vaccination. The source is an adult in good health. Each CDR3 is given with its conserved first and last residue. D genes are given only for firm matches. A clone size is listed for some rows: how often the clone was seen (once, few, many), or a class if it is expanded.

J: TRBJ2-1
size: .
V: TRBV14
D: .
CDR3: CASSPRPDGEQFF
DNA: TGTGCCAGCAGCCCCCGACCGGATGGTGAGCAGTTCTTC

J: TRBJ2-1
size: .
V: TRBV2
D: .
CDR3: CASSAQNSYNEQFF
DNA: TGTGCCAGCAGTGCCCAGAACTCCTACAATGAGCAGTTCTTC

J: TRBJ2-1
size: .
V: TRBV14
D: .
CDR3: CASSLRGRGGEQFF
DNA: TGTGCCAGCAGCCTGCGGGGGCGGGGTGGTGAGCAGTTCTTC

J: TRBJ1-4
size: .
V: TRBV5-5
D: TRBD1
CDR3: CASSRLYRDRVANEKLFF
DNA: TGTGCCAGCAGCAGATTATACCGGGACAGGGTAGCTAATGAAAAACTGTTTTTT

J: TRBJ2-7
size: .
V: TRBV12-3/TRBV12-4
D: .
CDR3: CASSLGRSYEQYF
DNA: TGTGCCAGCAGTTTGGGCAGGTCCTACGAGCAGTACTTC

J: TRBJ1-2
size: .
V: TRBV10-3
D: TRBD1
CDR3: CATAGQGADYGYTF
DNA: TGTGCCACCGCGGGACAGGGGGCTGACTATGGCTACACCTTC

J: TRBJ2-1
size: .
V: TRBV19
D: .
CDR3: CASSRGPTPYNEQFF
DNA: TGTGCCAGTAGCAGGGGCCCTACCCCATACAATGAGCAGTTCTTC

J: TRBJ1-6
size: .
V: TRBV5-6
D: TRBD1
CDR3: CASRNLRGQGRSPLHF
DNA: TGTGCCAGCAGAAATTTGCGCGGACAGGGGAGGTCACCCCTCCACTTT

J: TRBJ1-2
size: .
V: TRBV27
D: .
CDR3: CASSELDRSYGYTF
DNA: TGTGCCAGCAGCGAACTCGACAGGAGCTATGGCTACACCTTC

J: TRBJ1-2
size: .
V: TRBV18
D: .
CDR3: CASSPGAESGYGYTF
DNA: TGTGCCAGCTCACCAGGCGCTGAAAGTGGCTATGGCTACACCTTC

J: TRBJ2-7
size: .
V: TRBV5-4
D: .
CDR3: CASSLGTLSSYEQYF
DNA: TGTGCCAGCAGCTTGGGAACTTTAAGCTCCTACGAGCAGTACTTC

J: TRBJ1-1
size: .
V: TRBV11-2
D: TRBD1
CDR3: CASSFRDREDTEAFF
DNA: TGTGCCAGCAGCTTCAGGGACAGGGAGGACACTGAAGCTTTCTTT

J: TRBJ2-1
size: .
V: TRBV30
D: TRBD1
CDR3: CAWNEVQGDEQFF
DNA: TGTGCCTGGAACGAGGTGCAGGGGGATGAGCAGTTCTTC

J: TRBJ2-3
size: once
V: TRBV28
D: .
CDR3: CASSPPTYTQYF
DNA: TGTGCCAGCAGTCCCCCTACGTATACGCAGTATTTT

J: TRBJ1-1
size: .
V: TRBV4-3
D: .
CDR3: CASSQADGTEAFF
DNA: TGCGCCAGCAGCCAAGCGGACGGCACTGAAGCTTTCTTT

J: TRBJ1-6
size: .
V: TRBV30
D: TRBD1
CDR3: CACQLTGGRNSPLHF
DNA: TGTGCCTGCCAACTCACAGGGGGGAGAAATTCACCCCTCCACTTT

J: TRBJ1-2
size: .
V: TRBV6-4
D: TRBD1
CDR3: CASSESTGMGGYTF
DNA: TGTGCCAGCAGTGAGTCGACAGGGATGGGTGGCTACACCTTC

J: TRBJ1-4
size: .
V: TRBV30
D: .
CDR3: CAWNLGTSEKLFF
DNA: TGTGCCTGGAACTTAGGGACGTCTGAAAAACTGTTTTTT

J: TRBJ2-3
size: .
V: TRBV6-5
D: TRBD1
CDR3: CASPGQNTDTQYF
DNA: TGTGCCAGTCCGGGACAGAACACAGATACGCAGTATTTT

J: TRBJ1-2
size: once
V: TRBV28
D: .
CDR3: CASTASSVGYTF
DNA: TGTGCCAGCACCGCCTCGTCGGTTGGCTACACCTTC

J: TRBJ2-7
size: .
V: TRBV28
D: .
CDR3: CASSLGGPPYEQYF
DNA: TGTGCCAGCAGTTTGGGGGGACCTCCCTACGAGCAGTACTTC

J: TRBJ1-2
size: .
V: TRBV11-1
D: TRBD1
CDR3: CASSSYMGQGYGYTF
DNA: TGTGCCAGCAGCTCTTATATGGGACAGGGCTATGGCTACACCTTC

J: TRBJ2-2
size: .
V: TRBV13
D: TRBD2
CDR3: CASSMGLAGYSGELFF
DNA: TGTGCCAGCAGCATGGGACTAGCGGGGTATTCCGGGGAGCTGTTTTTT

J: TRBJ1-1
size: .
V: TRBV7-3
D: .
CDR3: CASSLRGRMDTEAFF
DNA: TGTGCCAGCAGCTTACGGGGGCGCATGGACACTGAAGCTTTCTTT

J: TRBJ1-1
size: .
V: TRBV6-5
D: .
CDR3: CASSSGVNMNTEAFF
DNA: TGTGCCAGCAGTTCAGGGGTAAATATGAACACTGAAGCTTTCTTT

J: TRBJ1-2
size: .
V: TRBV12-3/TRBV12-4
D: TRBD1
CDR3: CASSPNRGGYTF
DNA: TGTGCCAGCAGCCCAAACAGGGGGGGCTACACCTTC

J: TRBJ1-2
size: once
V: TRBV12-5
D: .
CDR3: CASGLVTGSHGYTF
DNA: TGTGCTAGTGGTTTGGTAACCGGTTCTCATGGCTACACCTTC

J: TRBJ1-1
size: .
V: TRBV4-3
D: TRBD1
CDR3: CASSQAKGAGDLNTEAFF
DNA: TGCGCCAGCAGCCAAGCTAAGGGGGCTGGAGATTTGAACACTGAAGCTTTCTTT

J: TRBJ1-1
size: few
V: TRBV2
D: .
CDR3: CASSEGGGGAFF
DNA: TGTGCCAGCAGTGAAGGGGGTGGAGGCGCTTTCTTT

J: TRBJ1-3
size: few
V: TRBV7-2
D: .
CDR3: CASSPEGGWVRNTIYF
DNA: TGTGCCAGCAGCCCAGAAGGGGGGTGGGTTAGAAACACCATATATTTT

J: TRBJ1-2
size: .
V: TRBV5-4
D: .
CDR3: CASSSRQRSIYGYTF
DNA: TGTGCCAGCAGCTCAAGACAGAGGAGTATCTATGGCTACACCTTC